This note documents a single T cell receptor beta chain sequence. This clonotype was recorded many times. Its cognate antigen has yet to be identified. Per-nucleotide qualities are absent, and no much larger clonotype sits a single base away. The instrument given in TCRdb is Illumina HiSeq 2500. Superscript III and a set of TRAV- and TRBV-specific primers were used to synthesize first-strand cDNA, so that both TCRalpha and TCRbeta chains were covered. TCRs were amplified with Phusion for around 20 PCR cycles using a constant-region primer together with the adapter attached to the V primers. The MessageAmp II aRNA Amplification Kit was used to amplify the isolated mRNA, with in vitro transcription run for roughly 16 hours at 37 degrees C. The Dynabeads mRNA DIRECT Purification Kit was used to isolate mRNA for TCR sequencing. Indexed Illumina adapters were added in a second Phusion PCR of around 23 cycles, and the PCR products were purified with AMPure XP beads. The study's processing was this. Using custom Perl scripts, TCR sequences encoding the same protein were pooled, out-of-frame sequences were removed, and the abundance of each clonotype was computed. The analysis excluded TCR sequences that were supported by just one read. Repertoire metrics included Shannon entropy, Gini index, clonality, richness, and frequency of TCRs shared between repertoires. TCRdb redid the processing of the public reads, applying fastp at Q25 and MiXCR, and retained in-frame beta chains. Every distinct CDR3 protein forms one entry, paired with its most common genes and DNA. What appears here as the V and J calls and clone size reflects TCRdb's work, not the paper's. For this sample the table gives roughly 90,000 distinct CDR3 sequences, of which 20% to 25% were detected only once. Together, the top ten hold more than 10% of the sample.

This record comes from a study of low-dose radiotherapy and immunotherapy resistance in tumors (dated by TCRdb to 2022 to 2024). For context, the study as a whole: Patients in Cohort 1 were given 0.5 Gy per fraction every 2 weeks, and the prescribed total PTV dose was 6.5 Gy. For Cohort 2, the dose was 1 Gy per fraction given every two weeks, adding up to 13 Gy in total across 26 weeks. Patients were given nivolumab as a 240 mg flat dose every two weeks and ipilimumab at 1 mg/kg every six weeks, with both drugs delivered intravenously. Intravenous cyclophosphamide at 200 mg/m2 was administered every two weeks, one day ahead of each radiation and immunotherapy administration. Starting on cycle 1 day 1, patients took 300 mg of aspirin by mouth once a day for four cycles. Randomization of trial participants into treatment groups was not performed. The translational analysis covered eight patients: three from the first dose cohort and the first five from the second dose cohort.

CDR1 KGHDR and CDR2 SFDVKD are derived from the germline V gene. From the cysteine up to the phenylalanine, the CDR3 has a length of 16 residues. The sequence is cut down to CDR3 DNA, 48 bases in frame from base 1. Germline trimming: 1 base from V, 5 bases from J; junction bases outside gene matches: 1. The sample's time point label is to be understood as: after trial treatment. The sample's treatment or condition label, in plain terms: LDRT plus nivolumab, ipilimumab, low-dose cyclophosphamide and aspirin (RACIN trial). The donors came from RACIN, which was a single-arm phase I dose-escalation trial that paired nivolumab and ipilimumab with aspirin, low-dose cyclophosphamide and low-dose radiotherapy. Patients were eligible if they had advanced solid tumors that were TIL-negative.

The sequence links TRBV24-1 to TRBJ2-1, with 13 bases in between that match TRBD2. This receptor was obtained from a female donor with ovarian cancer. Sequenced material: PBMCs, taken after low-dose radiotherapy plus immunotherapy. The sequence in DNA is TGTGCCACCAGTGATTTAGGGACTAGCGGGAACAATGAGCAGTTCTTC. Its coded protein is CATSDLGTSGNNEQFF.